One and the same sample provided the 27 T cell receptor beta chains below, sequenced in a study of blood T cell repertoires in COVID-19. Sequencing used immunoSEQ multiplex PCR; TCRdb keeps in-frame clones, though not all of them. The profile covers roughly 36,000 clones, with around 85% appearing a single time and over 3.5% taken by the ten largest. What was sequenced was peripheral blood. The source is a man in his sixties with acute or convalescent COVID-19.

This sequence joins TRBV5-4 and TRBJ2-1; TRBD1 matches 7 bases. From germline, CDR1 is SGHNT and CDR2 YYREEE (reference sequence). Losses at the gene ends were 4 bases for V and 5 bases for J; bases not matched to a gene: 3. The CDR3 consists of 13 residues. CDR3 nucleotide sequence: TGTGCCAGCAGCCCGGGACAGAACAATGAGCAGTTCTTC. Encoded protein: CASSPGQNNEQFF.

The J gene is TRBJ2-5, the V gene TRBV7-3, with D possibly matching TRBD2 (5 bases). V was shortened by 4 bases and J by 1 base, with 13 bases between the two germline ends. CDR3 length equals 15 residues. Germline CDR1 and CDR2: SGHTA and FQGTGA. The CDR3 loop reads CASSSRAGSQETQYF. In DNA, the CDR3 is TGTGCCAGCAGCTCCCGGGCGGGCTCCCAAGAGACCCAGTACTTC.

This chain links TRBV18 with TRBJ1-2; 7 positions match TRBD1. The V gene's germline CDR1 is KGHSH and CDR2 LQKENI. The CDR3 is 16 amino acids. V was clipped by 6 bases and J by 6 bases; unmatched bases: 16. CDR3 nucleotide sequence: TGTGCCAGCTCCCCTAGACAGGGTGAGAGCCTAAATGGCTACACCTTC. This codes for CASSPRQGESLNGYTF.

The chain recombines TRBV5-6 with TRBJ1-1; D gene ambiguous. Germline assignment: CDR1 SGHDT and CDR2 YYEEEE. The CDR3 loop spans 14 amino acids. Trimming left V 1 base short and J 4 bases short, with 11 bases between. The CDR3 spells CASSLLKGGTEAFF. In nucleotides, the CDR3 is TGTGCCAGCAGCTTGTTGAAGGGAGGCACTGAAGCTTTCTTT.

The CDR3 is CASSLPGFSSGGYNEQFF. The CDR3 region has the DNA TGCGCCAGCAGCTTGCCCGGCTTTTCGAGCGGGGGGTACAATGAGCAGTTCTTC. V is TRBV5-1 and J is TRBJ2-1; the match to TRBD2 covers 9 bases. Trimming at V came to 1 base and at J to 4 bases, leaving 12 bases not matched to a gene. This CDR3 has 18 amino acids. In germline, CDR1 is SGHRS, CDR2 YFSETQ.

The J gene is TRBJ1-2, the V gene TRBV28, with 8 bases aligning to TRBD1. There are 13 residues in the CDR3. The germline gives CDR1 MDHEN, CDR2 SYDVKM. J lost 5 bases, V lost 6 bases, and 5 bases had no gene match. CDR3 residues: CASSYQGAYGYTF. For the CDR3, the DNA is TGTGCCAGCAGCTACCAGGGGGCGTATGGCTACACCTTC.

This sequence joins TRBV2 and TRBJ1-1; D might be TRBD1 (5 bases). Germline CDR1 is SNHLY and CDR2 is FYNNEI. The ends were cut back, 4 bases at V and 1 base at J, with 7 bases in the middle. The CDR3 runs to 13 residues. The CDR3 protein is CASSGTPNTEAFF. CDR3 nucleotide sequence: TGTGCCAGCAGTGGGACACCGAACACTGAAGCTTTCTTT.

The rearrangement joins TRBV11-2 to TRBJ2-3; 9 bases align to TRBD2. Unmatched junction bases numbered 5, after V lost 2 bases and J lost 2 bases. The CDR3 extends over 16 amino acids. CDR1 is SGHAT, CDR2 FQNNGV, per germline. CDR3 DNA sequence: TGTGCCAGCAGCTTACTCAGCGGGGGGTACACAGATACGCAGTATTTT. Its translation: CASSLLSGGYTDTQYF. Full variable domain (missing parts from reference TRBV11-2 and TRBJ2-3): EAGVAQSPRYKIIEKRQSVAFWCNPISGHATLYWYQQILGQGPKLLIQFQNNGVVDDSQLPKDRFSAERLKGVDSTLKIQPAKLEDSAVYLCASSLLSGGYTDTQYFGPGTRLTVL.

The rearrangement links TRBV6-1 to TRBJ1-4; 7 bases are shared with TRBD1. This CDR3 is 15 amino acids long. Germline V CDR1 and CDR2: MNHNS, SASEGT. Trimming took 1 base from V and 3 from J; bases not matched to a gene: 2. In DNA form, the CDR3 reads TGTGCCAGCAGTGAAGTTGGGACAGCTAATGAAAAACTGTTTTTT. As protein: CASSEVGTANEKLFF.

The genes are TRBV6-1 and TRBJ2-7; D perhaps matches TRBD2 (6 bases). The CDR3 totals 17 residues. Germline V gives CDR1 MNHNS, CDR2 SASEGT. V was cut by 0 bases and J by 3 bases, with 18 bases left in between. The CDR3 region is CASSEAGTPLKLYEQYF. Written as DNA, the CDR3 is TGTGCCAGCAGTGAAGCCGGGACTCCCCTAAAACTCTACGAGCAGTACTTC.

V gene TRBV10-3 combines with J gene TRBJ2-5; a weak D match, TRBD1 (5 bases). The CDR3 is 15 amino acids. The germline V gene has CDR1 ENHRY and CDR2 SYGVKD. Between the trimmed V and J ends, which lost 3 bases and 4 bases, there was a span of 15 bases. The CDR3 region has the DNA TGTGCCATCAGTGACCCTAAAGGGGTAGGAGAGACCCAGTACTTC. Its protein is CAISDPKGVGETQYF.

V is TRBV5-1 and J is TRBJ2-3, with 11 bases that match TRBD2. V shed 0 bases and J 4 bases; nucleotides not matched to a gene: 4. The V gene's germline CDR1 is SGHRS and CDR2 YFSETQ. This CDR3 region has 16 residues. The CDR3 coding sequence is TGCGCCAGCAGCTTGGTACTAGCGGGAGCGGCAGATACGCAGTATTTT. Protein: CASSLVLAGAADTQYF.

The chain recombines TRBV3-1 (or the pseudogene TRBV3-2) with TRBJ1-1; no clear D gene. The CDR3 loop spans 13 amino acids. Per the germline V gene, CDR1 is LGHDT and CDR2 is YNNKEL (reference sequence). V lost 2 bases and J lost 0, with 4 bases in between. The CDR3 DNA sequence: TGTGCCAGCAGCCAAACTTTGAACACTGAAGCTTTCTTT. It is translated as CASSQTLNTEAFF.

This sequence joins TRBV7-2 and TRBJ2-5; 11 bases are a match to TRBD1. This CDR3 comprises 15 residues. Germline CDR1 is SGHTA and CDR2 is FQGNSA. J was trimmed by 3 bases and V by 4 bases; bases with no gene match: 4. CDR3 region: CASSSWTGGEETQYF. CDR3 DNA sequence: TGTGCCAGCAGCTCCTGGACAGGGGGCGAAGAGACCCAGTACTTC.

The chain has TRBV7-2 and TRBJ2-4; D might be TRBD2 (6 bases). V lost 1 base and J 1 base, leaving 8 bases between the germline ends. The length of the CDR3 is 15 residues. In germline, CDR1 is SGHTA, CDR2 FQGNSA. The CDR3 spells CASSLELAAKNIQYF. In DNA, the CDR3 is TGTGCCAGCAGCTTAGAGCTAGCGGCCAAAAACATTCAGTACTTC.

This clone was detected only once. The gene calls are TRBV5-1 and TRBJ2-3; 10 nucleotides agree with TRBD1. Germline trimming cut 5 bases from V and 3 bases from J; bases unmatched to any gene: 6. The CDR3 is 15 residues long. Germline CDR1 and CDR2: SGHRS and YFSETQ. The DNA for the CDR3 is TGCGCCAGCAGTGTAGGGACAGGGGTGACAGATACGCAGTATTTT. This gives the protein CASSVGTGVTDTQYF.

This chain joins TRBV7-2 and TRBJ1-1, with TRBD1 as a possible D gene (6 bases). Germline lookup yields CDR1 SGHTA and CDR2 FQGNSA. This CDR3 comprises 13 residues. The V end was cut by 3 bases, the J end by 7 bases, with 12 bases between. The CDR3 DNA reads as TGTGCCAGCAGCTTTAACAGGGTTTTTGAAGCTTTCTTT. Encoded protein: CASSFNRVFEAFF.

This clone came up once. CDR3: CASSRLTRLETQYF. In DNA, the CDR3 is TGTGCCAGCAGCCGCTTGACTAGGCTAGAGACCCAGTACTTC. The chain links TRBV6-5 to TRBJ2-5, with D maybe TRBD2 (6 bases). The CDR3 is made up of 14 amino acids. Germline loops: CDR1 MNHEY, CDR2 SVGAGI. V lost 6 bases and J 4 bases, leaving 15 bases between the germline ends.

This clone was counted between two and nine times. This chain joins TRBV5-8 and TRBJ1-5; a possible D gene is TRBD1 (6 bases). This CDR3 contains 16 residues. In germline, CDR1 is SGHTS, CDR2 YDEGEE. V lost 2 bases to trimming and J lost 5 bases, with 17 bases between them. CDR3 amino acids: CASSLTLSDRHQPQHF. CDR3 coding DNA: TGTGCCAGCAGCTTAACGTTATCGGACAGACATCAGCCCCAGCATTTT.

CDR3 nucleotide sequence: TGTGCCAGCAGCTATCAGCCGACAGGGAACACCGGGGAGCTGTTTTTT. Translation: CASSYQPTGNTGELFF. The V and J genes are TRBV5-6 and TRBJ2-2, with D perhaps TRBD1 (6 bases). In germline, CDR1 is SGHDT, CDR2 YYEEEE. V was cut by 3 bases and J by 1 base, with 13 bases left in between. The CDR3 has 16 residues.

The rearrangement joins TRBV6-5 to TRBJ1-4, with D possibly TRBD1 on 6 matching bases. Germline loops: CDR1 MNHEY, CDR2 SVGAGI. V was clipped by 8 bases and J by 4 bases, with 14 bases between them. The CDR3 totals 14 residues. This CDR3 is CASSRQAINEKLFF. The CDR3 nucleotides read TGTGCCAGCTCCCGACAGGCTATTAATGAAAAACTGTTTTTT.

The chain is built from TRBV5-1 and TRBJ2-2, with D tentatively TRBD1 (5 bases). This CDR3 has 15 residues. Germline-derived CDR1 and CDR2 are SGHRS and YFSETQ. V was cut by 0 bases and J by 5 bases, with 11 bases left in between. The CDR3 DNA follows: TGCGCCAGCAGCTTGGAGGGGCCGAGGACCGGGGAGCTGTTTTTT. As protein: CASSLEGPRTGELFF. The whole variable domain, filled in from reference TRBV5-1 and TRBJ2-2, reads KAGVTQTPRYLIKTRGQQVTLSCSPISGHRSVSWYQQTPGQGLQFLFEYFSETQRNKGNFPGRFSGRQFSNSRSEMNVSTLELGDSALYLCASSLEGPRTGELFFGEGSRLTVL.

The chain couples TRBV7-8 to TRBJ1-5; the match to TRBD1 covers 7 bases. Germline values: CDR1 SGHVS, CDR2 FQNEAQ. V gave up 4 bases and J gave up 7 bases; unmatched junction bases: 1. The CDR3 consists of 12 residues. The CDR3 protein is CASSSRGQPQHF. The CDR3 nucleotides read TGTGCCAGCAGCTCCAGGGGGCAGCCCCAGCATTTT. The variable domain in full, with the rest retrieved from reference TRBV7-8 and TRBJ1-5, is GAGVSQSPRYKVAKRGQDVALRCDPISGHVSLFWYQQALGQGPEFLTYFQNEAQLDKSGLPSDRFFAERPEGSVSTLKIQRTQQEDSAVYLCASSSRGQPQHFGDGTRLSIL.

This clone has just a few counts. The CDR3 sequence: CASSLTSGPDNEQFF. The CDR3, as DNA: TGTGCCAGCAGCTTGACTAGCGGACCAGACAATGAGCAGTTCTTC. The V and J genes are TRBV5-4 and TRBJ2-1, with TRBD2 matching 8 bases. V trimming: 1 base; J trimming: 5 bases; junction bases outside the gene matches: 5. This CDR3 has 15 amino acids. Germline V gene lookup returns CDR1 SGHNT and CDR2 YYREEE (reference sequence).

The CDR3 bases are TGTGCCAGCAGCCCCGGGACAGGGGGAGGCTACACCTTC. As protein: CASSPGTGGGYTF. J is TRBJ1-2 and V is TRBV6-4; 11 bases fit TRBD1. Germline values: CDR1 MRHNA, CDR2 SNTAGT. Losses at the gene ends were 6 bases for V and 8 bases for J; bases not matched to a gene: 5. The CDR3 contains 13 residues.

The genes are TRBV27 and TRBJ1-5, with a tentative D call TRBD1 (5 bases). The CDR3 has 17 residues. Germline CDR1 reads MNHEY; CDR2 reads SMNVEV (reference sequence). Trimming stripped 6 bases from V and 2 bases from J, with 20 bases between. CDR3 in amino acids: CASSSDSMATGNQPQHF. DNA for the CDR3: TGTGCCAGCAGCTCCGACAGCATGGCGACGGGCAATCAGCCCCAGCATTTT.

The rearrangement joins TRBV3-1 (or the pseudogene TRBV3-2) to TRBJ1-1; D is uncertain. Trimming took off 3 bases at V and 9 bases at J, with 8 bases between the two ends. The germline CDR1 and CDR2 sequences are LGHDT and YNNKEL (reference sequence). The CDR3 extends over 11 amino acids. This CDR3 is CASSQAQQAFF. CDR3 sequence (DNA): TGTGCCAGCAGCCAGGCCCAACAAGCTTTCTTT.